This T cell receptor (beta chain) was documented in a study of T-cell memory formation after mild COVID-19. Between the trimmed V and J ends, which lost 5 bases and 3 bases, there was a span of 22 bases. The length of the CDR3 is 17 residues. Germline V CDR1 and CDR2: SGHTA, FQGNSA. TCRdb reprocessed the 5' RACE reads with MiXCR, giving one entry per CDR3 protein. The sample has some 450,000 distinct CDR3 sequences, around 18% seen once. The TCR originated in an adult woman who had mild COVID-19 (a few samples of this study predate the infection). Cell type and time point are not known. Specimen: PBMCs or a T cell subset sorted from them (not recorded which). J is TRBJ1-1 and V is TRBV7-2; D gene uncertain. The CDR3 reads CASSPRPLGMGYTEAFF. Written as DNA, the CDR3 is TGTGCCAGCAGCCCTCGTCCATTAGGGATGGGGTACACTGAAGCTTTCTTT.